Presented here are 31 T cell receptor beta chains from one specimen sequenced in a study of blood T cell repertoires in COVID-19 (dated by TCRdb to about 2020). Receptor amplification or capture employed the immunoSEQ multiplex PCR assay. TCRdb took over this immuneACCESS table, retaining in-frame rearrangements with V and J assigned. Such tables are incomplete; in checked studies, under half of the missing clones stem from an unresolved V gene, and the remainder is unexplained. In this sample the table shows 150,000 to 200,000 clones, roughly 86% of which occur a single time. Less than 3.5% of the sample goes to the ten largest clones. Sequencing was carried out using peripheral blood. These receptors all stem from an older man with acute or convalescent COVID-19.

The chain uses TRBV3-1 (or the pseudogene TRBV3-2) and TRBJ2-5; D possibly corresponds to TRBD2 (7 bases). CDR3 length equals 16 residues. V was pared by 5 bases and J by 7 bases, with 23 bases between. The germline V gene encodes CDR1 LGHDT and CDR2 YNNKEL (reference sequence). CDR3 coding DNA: TGTGCCAGCAGCTTAGGGGGAGGGGCTCTCCAGGGGACCCAGTACTTC. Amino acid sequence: CASSLGGGALQGTQYF.

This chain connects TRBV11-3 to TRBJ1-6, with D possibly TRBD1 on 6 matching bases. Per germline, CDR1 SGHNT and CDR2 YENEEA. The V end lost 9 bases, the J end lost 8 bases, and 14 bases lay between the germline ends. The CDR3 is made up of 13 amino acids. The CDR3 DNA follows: TGTGCCAGGGCGGGGGGGGCCGATTCACCCCTCCACTTT. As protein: CARAGGADSPLHF. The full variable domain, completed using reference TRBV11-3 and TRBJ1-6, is EAGVVQSPRYKIIEKKQPVAFWCNPISGHNTLYWYLQNLGQGPELLIRYENEEAVDDSQLPKDRFSAERLKGVDSTLKIQPAELGDSAVYLCARAGGADSPLHFGNGTRLTVT.

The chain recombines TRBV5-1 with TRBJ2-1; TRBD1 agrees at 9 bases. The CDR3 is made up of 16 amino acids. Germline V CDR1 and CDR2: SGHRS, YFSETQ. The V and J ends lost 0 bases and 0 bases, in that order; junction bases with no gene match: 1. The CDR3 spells CASSLGQGGSYNEQFF. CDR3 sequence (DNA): TGCGCCAGCAGCTTGGGACAGGGGGGCTCCTACAATGAGCAGTTCTTC.

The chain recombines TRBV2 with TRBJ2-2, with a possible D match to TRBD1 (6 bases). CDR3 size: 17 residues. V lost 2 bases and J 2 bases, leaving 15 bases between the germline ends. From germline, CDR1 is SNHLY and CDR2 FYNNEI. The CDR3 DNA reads TGTGCCAGCAGTGAATATCTGGCAGGGGTTAACACCGGGGAGCTGTTTTTT. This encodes CASSEYLAGVNTGELFF.

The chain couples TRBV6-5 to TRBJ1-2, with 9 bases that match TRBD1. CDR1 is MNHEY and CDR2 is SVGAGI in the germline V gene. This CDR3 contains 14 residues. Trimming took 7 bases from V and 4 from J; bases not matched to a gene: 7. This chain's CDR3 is CASKVQGASYGYTF. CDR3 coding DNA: TGTGCCAGCAAAGTACAGGGGGCATCCTATGGCTACACCTTC.

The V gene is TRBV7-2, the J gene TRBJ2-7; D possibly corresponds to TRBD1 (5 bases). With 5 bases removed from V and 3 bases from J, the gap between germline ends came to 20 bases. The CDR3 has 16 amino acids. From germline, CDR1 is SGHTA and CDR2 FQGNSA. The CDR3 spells CASSPRPPRDYYEQYF. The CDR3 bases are TGTGCCAGCAGCCCCCGTCCCCCCAGGGATTACTACGAGCAGTACTTC.

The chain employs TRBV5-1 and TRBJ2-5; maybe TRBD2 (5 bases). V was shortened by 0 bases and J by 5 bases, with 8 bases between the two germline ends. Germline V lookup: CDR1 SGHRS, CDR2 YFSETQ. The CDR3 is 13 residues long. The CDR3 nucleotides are TGCGCCAGCAGCTTGGGGTGGGAGGAGACCCAGTACTTC. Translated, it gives CASSLGWEETQYF.

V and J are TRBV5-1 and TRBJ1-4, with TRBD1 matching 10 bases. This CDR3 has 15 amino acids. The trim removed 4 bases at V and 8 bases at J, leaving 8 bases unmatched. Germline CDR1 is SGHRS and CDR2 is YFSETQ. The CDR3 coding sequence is TGCGCCAGCAGCGTCTCCGGGACAGGGGTCGAAAAACTGTTTTTT. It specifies CASSVSGTGVEKLFF. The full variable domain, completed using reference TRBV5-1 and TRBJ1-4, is KAGVTQTPRYLIKTRGQQVTLSCSPISGHRSVSWYQQTPGQGLQFLFEYFSETQRNKGNFPGRFSGRQFSNSRSEMNVSTLELGDSALYLCASSVSGTGVEKLFFGSGTQLSVL.

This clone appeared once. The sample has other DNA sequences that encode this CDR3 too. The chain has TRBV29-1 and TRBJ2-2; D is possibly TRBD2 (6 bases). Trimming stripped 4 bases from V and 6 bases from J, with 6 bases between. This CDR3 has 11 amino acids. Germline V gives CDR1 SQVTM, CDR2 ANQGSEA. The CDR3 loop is CSVGGAGELFF. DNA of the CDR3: TGCAGCGTTGGGGGGGCCGGGGAGCTGTTTTTT.

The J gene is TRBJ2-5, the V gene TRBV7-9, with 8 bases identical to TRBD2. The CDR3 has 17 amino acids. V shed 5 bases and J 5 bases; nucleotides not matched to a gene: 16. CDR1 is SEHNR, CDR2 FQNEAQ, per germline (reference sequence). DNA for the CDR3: TGTGCCAGCAGCCCCTTGGTAGGTCGCGGGGGGCAGGAGACCCAGTACTTC. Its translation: CASSPLVGRGGQETQYF.

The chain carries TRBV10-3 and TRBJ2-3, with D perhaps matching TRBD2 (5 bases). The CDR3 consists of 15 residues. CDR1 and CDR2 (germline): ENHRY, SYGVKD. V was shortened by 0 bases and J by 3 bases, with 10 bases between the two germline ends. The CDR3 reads CAISESIPGTDTQYF. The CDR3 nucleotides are TGTGCCATCAGTGAGTCGATTCCGGGAACAGATACGCAGTATTTT.

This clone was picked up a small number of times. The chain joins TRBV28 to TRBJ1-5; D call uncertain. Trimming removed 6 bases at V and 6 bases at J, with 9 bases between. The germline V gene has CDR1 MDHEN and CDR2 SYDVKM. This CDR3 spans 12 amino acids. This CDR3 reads CASSPVSQPQHF. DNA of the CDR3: TGTGCCAGCAGCCCCGTTTCTCAGCCCCAGCATTTT.

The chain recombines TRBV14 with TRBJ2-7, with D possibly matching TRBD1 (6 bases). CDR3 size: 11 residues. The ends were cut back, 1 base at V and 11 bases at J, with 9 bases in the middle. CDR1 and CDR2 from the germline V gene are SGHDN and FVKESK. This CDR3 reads CASSQGGQKYF. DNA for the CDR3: TGTGCCAGCAGCCAAGGGGGACAAAAGTACTTC.

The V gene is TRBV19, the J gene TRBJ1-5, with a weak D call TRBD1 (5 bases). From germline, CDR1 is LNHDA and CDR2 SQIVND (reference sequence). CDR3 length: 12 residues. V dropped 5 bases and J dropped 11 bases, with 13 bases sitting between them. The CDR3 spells CASSAQGSAQHF. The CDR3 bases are TGTGCCAGTAGTGCTCAGGGATCAGCCCAGCATTTT.

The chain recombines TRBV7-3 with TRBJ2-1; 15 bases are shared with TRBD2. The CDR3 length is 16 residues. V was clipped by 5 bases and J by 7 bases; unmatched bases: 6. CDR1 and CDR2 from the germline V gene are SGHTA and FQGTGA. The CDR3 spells CASSLDGTSGGNEQFF. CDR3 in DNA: TGTGCCAGCAGCCTCGACGGGACTAGCGGGGGGAATGAGCAGTTCTTC.

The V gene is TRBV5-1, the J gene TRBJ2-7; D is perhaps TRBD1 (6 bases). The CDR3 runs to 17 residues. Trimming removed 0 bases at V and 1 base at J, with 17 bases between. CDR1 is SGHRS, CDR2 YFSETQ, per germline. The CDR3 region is CASSLGGHLFWSYEQYF. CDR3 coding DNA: TGCGCCAGCAGCTTGGGGGGACACCTGTTTTGGTCCTACGAGCAGTACTTC.

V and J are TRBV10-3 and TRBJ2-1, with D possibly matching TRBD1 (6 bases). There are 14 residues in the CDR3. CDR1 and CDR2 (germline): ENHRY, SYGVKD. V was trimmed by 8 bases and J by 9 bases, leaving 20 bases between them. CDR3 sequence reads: CAIQVRLQGSEQFF. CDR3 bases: TGTGCCATCCAGGTGAGGCTTCAGGGGAGTGAGCAGTTCTTC.

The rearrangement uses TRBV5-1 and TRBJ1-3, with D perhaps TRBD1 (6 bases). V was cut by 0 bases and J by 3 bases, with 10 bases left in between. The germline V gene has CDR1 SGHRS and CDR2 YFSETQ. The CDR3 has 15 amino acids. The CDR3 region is CASSLGTALGNTIYF. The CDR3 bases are TGCGCCAGCAGCTTGGGGACAGCCCTTGGAAACACCATATATTTT.

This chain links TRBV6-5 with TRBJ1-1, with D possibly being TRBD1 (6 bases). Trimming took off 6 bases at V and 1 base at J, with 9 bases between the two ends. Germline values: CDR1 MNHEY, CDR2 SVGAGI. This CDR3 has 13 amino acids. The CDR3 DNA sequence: TGTGCCAGCAGGCCACAGGGGAACACTGAAGCTTTCTTT. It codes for CASRPQGNTEAFF.

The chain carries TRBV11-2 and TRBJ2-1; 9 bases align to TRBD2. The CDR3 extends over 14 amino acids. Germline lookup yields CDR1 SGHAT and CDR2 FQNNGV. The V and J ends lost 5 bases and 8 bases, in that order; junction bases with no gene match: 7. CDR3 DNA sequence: TGTGCCAGCAGCCCTAGCGGGAATCACTATGAGCAGTTCTTC. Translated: CASSPSGNHYEQFF.

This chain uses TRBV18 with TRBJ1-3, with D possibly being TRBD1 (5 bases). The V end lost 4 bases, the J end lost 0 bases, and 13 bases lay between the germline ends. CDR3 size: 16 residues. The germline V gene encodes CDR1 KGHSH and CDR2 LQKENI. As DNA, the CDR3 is TGTGCCAGCTCACTAAACAGGCGAAGCTCTGGAAACACCATATATTTT. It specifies CASSLNRRSSGNTIYF.

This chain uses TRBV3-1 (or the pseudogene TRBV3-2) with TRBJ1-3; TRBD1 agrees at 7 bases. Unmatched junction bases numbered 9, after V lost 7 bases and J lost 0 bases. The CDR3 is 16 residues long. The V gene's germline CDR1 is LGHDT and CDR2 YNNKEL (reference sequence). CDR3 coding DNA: TGTGCCAGCACCCCGGGACAGACAATCTCTGGAAACACCATATATTTT. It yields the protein CASTPGQTISGNTIYF.

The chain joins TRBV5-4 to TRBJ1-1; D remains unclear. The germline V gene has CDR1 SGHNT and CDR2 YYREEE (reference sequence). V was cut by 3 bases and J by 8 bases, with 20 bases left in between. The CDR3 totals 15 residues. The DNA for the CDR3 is TGTGCCAGCAGCTCACCAATTACACAGAGTCGAGAAGCTTTCTTT. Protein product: CASSSPITQSREAFF.

CDR3 coding DNA: TGTGCCAGCAGGCCCCAGGGGACCGGGGAGCTGTTTTTT. It codes for CASRPQGTGELFF. The chain joins TRBV28 to TRBJ2-2; D is possibly TRBD1 (6 bases). Germline assignment: CDR1 MDHEN and CDR2 SYDVKM. CDR3 length: 13 amino acids. Trimming took off 6 bases at V and 5 bases at J, with 10 bases between the two ends.

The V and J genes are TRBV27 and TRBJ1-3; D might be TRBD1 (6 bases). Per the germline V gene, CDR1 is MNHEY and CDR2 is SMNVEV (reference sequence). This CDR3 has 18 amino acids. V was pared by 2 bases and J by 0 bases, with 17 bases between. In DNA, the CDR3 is TGTGCCAGCAGTTTAATATTCCCAGGGGCCTACTCTGGAAACACCATATATTTT. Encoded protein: CASSLIFPGAYSGNTIYF.

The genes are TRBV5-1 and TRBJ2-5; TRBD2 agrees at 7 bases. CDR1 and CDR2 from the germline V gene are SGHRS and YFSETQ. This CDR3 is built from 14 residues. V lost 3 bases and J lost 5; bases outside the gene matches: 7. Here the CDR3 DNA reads TGCGCCAGCAGCTCGGCTAGCGGAGGGGAGACCCAGTACTTC. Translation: CASSSASGGETQYF.

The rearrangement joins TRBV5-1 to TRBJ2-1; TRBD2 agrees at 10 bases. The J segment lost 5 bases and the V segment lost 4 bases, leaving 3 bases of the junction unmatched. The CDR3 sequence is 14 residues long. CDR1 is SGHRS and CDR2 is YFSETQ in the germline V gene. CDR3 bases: TGCGCCAGCAGCCCCGGACTAGCGGACAATGAGCAGTTCTTC. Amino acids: CASSPGLADNEQFF.

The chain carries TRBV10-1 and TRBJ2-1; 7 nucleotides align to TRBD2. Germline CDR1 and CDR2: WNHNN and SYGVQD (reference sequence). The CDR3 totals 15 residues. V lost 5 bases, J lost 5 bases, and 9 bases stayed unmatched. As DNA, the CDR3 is TGCGCCAGCAGTCCCCCCGAGCGGGATCACAATGAGCAGTTCTTC. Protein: CASSPPERDHNEQFF.

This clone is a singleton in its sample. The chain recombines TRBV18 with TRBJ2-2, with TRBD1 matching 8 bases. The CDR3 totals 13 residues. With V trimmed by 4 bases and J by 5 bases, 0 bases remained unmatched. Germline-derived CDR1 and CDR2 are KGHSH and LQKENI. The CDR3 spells CASSRQGTGELFF. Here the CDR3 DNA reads TGTGCCAGCTCACGACAGGGGACCGGGGAGCTGTTTTTT. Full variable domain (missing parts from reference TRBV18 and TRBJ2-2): NAGVMQNPRHLVRRRGQEARLRCSPMKGHSHVYWYRQLPEEGLKFMVYLQKENIIDESGMPKERFSAEFPKEGPSILRIQQVVRGDSAAYFCASSRQGTGELFFGEGSRLTVL.

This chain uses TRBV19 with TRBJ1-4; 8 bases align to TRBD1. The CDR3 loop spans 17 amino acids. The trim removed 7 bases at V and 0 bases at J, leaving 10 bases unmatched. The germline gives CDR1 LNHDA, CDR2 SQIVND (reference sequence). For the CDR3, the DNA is TGTGCCAGTAACCCCCAGGGGGCGAGCTCAACTAATGAAAAACTGTTTTTT. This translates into CASNPQGASSTNEKLFF.

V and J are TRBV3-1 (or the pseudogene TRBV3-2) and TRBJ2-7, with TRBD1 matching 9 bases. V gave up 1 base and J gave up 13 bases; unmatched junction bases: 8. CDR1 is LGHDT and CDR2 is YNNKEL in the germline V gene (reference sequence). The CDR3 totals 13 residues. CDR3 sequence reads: CASSQGDRVLPYF. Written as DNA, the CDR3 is TGTGCCAGCAGCCAAGGGGACAGGGTCCTACCCTACTTC.